This T cell receptor (beta chain) was captured in a study of early T cells in non-severe SARS-CoV-2 infection. Turning to the study itself: The study sequenced bulk RNA from unsorted whole blood, with chains unpaired.

CDR3 length equals 13 residues. In germline, CDR1 is DFQATT, CDR2 SNEGSKA (reference sequence). V dropped 3 bases and J dropped 2 bases, with 10 bases sitting between them. TCRdb redid the calling of the 5' RACE reads with MiXCR, one entry per CDR3 protein. This sample has 100,000 or so distinct CDR3 sequences; roughly 13% occur once, and the top ten carry about 6%. This clonotype was observed a handful of times. The TCR was taken from an adult who was a healthcare worker with PCR-confirmed SARS-CoV-2 infection or an uninfected control (not recorded which). Sequencing was carried out using whole blood. V gene TRBV20-1 combines with J gene TRBJ1-1, with D unresolved. The CDR3 sequence: CSARGSRNTEAFF. In nucleotides, the CDR3 is TGCAGTGCTAGGGGAAGCCGAAACACTGAAGCTTTCTTT.